The clone carrying this T cell receptor beta chain was seen a few times. Produced via immunoSEQ multiplex PCR; TCRdb's table is partial and in-frame only. Of 250,000 to 350,000 clones listed, roughly 86% were seen once; the top ten hold approximately 11%. This record belongs to a study of blood T cell repertoires in COVID-19. Study as a whole: Samples taken during acute and convalescent COVID-19 were collected in the United States, Italy and Spain. T cells, B-cell-depleted T cells, or PBMCs supplied cDNA or gDNA.

The Seattle site enrolled patients during active infection and followed them longitudinally. This TCR derives from a woman aged 30 to 39 with COVID-19, enrolled during active disease. Sequenced input: peripheral blood.

CDR3 residues: CASRDTGGAGAFF. CDR3 coding DNA: TGTGCCAGCAGGGACACAGGGGGCGCGGGAGCTTTCTTT. J is TRBJ1-1 and V is TRBV6-5; 9 bases are shared with TRBD1. V shed 6 bases and J 10 bases; nucleotides not matched to a gene: 9. Looked up from germline, CDR1 is MNHEY and CDR2 is SVGAGI. The CDR3 runs to 13 residues.